This entry is about one T cell receptor (beta chain). It has no known antigen specificity. Base qualities were left out, and no much larger clone turns up one base away. Collaborating institutions collected whole blood in K2EDTA tubes following their own protocols. For TCRbeta analysis, collaborators shipped samples as frozen whole blood, isolated PBMCs, or DNA extracted from either of those sample types. The data were obtained in a study of blood T cell repertoires in COVID-19 (dated by TCRdb to the early 2020s). In the study overall: Collaborator samples came from the United States, Italy and Spain and covered acute and convalescent phases of COVID-19. The prospective study material was composed of cDNA or gDNA derived from T cells, B-cell-depleted T cells, or PBMCs. Deeply sampled blood TCRbeta repertoires from subjects exposed to, actively infected with, or recovered from COVID-19 were included in the dataset. A freely available public database, intended as a resource for researchers studying the immune response to SARS-CoV-2, is where the repertoires were released. The samples were drawn from the first 160 participants of the ongoing ImmuneRACE study and from over 950 subjects provided by 6 global collaborators. Nearly every sample came with metadata listing a de-identified subject ID, COVID-19 status, age in years and sex. Where HLA class I and class II types were available, the types were taken from metadata supplied by the sample provider, not from assay-based typing. Study-level results and caveats: The amount of clinical and demographic metadata varied by source and participant and was provided uncurated.

The CDR3 has 15 amino acids, counting the end cysteine and phenylalanine. This entry keeps only the CDR3 DNA: 45 bases, framed from base 1. V lost 6 bases and J lost 5 bases, and the count of bases not matched to a germline gene is 7. Looking up the germline V gene yields CDR1 KGHSH and CDR2 LQKENI. TCRbeta CDR3 regions were amplified from genomic DNA using the immunoSEQ Assay, a bias-controlled multiplex PCR. From the authors' description of their analysis: Nucleated cell counts per sample were estimated from amplification of reference gene primers within the assay. Sequence reads were collapsed and filtered to measure the absolute abundance of every unique TCRbeta CDR3 rearrangement. Productive Simpson clonality was computed per sample as the square root of Simpson's diversity index over productive rearrangements. TCRdb's version of the immuneACCESS table is confined to in-frame rearrangements and falls short of the full clone set. An unresolved V gene accounts for under half of the shortfall where checked; the remainder is of unknown origin. That table gives V, J and clone size, and the DNA gave D and trimming. This sample has about 41,000 clones in its table, and under 80% of those were observed once. The ten largest clones add up to roughly a quarter of the sample.

This TCR was recovered from a man aged 80 or over with acute or convalescent COVID-19. The chain was built from TRBV18 and TRBJ1-5, with 10 bases in between that match TRBD1. The source material was peripheral blood. This receptor carries the CDR3 CASSDMTGGDQPQHF. The bases are TGTGCCAGCTCCGATATGACAGGGGGCGATCAGCCCCAGCATTTT.